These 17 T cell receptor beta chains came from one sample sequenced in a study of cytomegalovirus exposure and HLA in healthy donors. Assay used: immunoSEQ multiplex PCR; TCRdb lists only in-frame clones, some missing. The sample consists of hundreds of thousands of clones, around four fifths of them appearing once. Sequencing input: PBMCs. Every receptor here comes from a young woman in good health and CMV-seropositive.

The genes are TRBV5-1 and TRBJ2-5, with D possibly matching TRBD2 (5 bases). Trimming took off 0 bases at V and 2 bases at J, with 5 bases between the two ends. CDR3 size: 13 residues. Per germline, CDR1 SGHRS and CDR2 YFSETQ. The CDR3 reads CASSLGGQETQYF. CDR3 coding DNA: TGCGCCAGCAGCTTGGGCGGGCAAGAGACCCAGTACTTC.

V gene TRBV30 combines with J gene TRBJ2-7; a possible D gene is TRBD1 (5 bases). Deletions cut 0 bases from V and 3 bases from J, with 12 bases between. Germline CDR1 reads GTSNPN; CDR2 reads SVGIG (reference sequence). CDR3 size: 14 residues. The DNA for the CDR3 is TGTGCCTGGAGTGTACGCAGGGTCCGCTACGAGCAGTACTTC. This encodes CAWSVRRVRYEQYF.

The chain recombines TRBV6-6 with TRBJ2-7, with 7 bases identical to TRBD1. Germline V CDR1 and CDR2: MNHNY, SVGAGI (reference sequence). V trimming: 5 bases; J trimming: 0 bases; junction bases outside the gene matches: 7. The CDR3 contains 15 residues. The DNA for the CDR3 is TGTGCCAGCAGTACGGGAACAGGGGCCTCCTACGAGCAGTACTTC. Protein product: CASSTGTGASYEQYF.

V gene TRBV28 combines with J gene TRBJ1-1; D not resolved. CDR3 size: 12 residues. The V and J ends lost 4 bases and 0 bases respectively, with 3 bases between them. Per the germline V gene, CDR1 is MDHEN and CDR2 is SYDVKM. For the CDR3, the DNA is TGTGCCAGCAGTTGGCTGAACACTGAAGCTTTCTTT. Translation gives CASSWLNTEAFF. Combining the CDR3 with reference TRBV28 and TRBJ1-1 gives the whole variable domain DVKVTQSSRYLVKRTGEKVFLECVQDMDHENMFWYRQDPGLGLRLIYFSYDVKMKEKGDIPEGYSVSREKKERFSLILESASTNQTSMYLCASSWLNTEAFFGQGTRLTVV.

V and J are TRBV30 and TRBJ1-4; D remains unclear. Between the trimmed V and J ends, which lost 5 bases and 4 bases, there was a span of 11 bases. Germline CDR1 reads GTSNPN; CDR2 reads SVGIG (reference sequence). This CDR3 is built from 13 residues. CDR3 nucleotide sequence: TGTGCCTGGGGCCGGGGAGATAATGAAAAACTGTTTTTT. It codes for CAWGRGDNEKLFF.

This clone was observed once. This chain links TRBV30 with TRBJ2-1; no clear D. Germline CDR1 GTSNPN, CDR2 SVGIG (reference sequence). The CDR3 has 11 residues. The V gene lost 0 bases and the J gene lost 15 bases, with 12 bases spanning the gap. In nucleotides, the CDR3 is TGTGCCTGGAGTGTACAAGATCGTCCGTTCTTC. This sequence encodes CAWSVQDRPFF.

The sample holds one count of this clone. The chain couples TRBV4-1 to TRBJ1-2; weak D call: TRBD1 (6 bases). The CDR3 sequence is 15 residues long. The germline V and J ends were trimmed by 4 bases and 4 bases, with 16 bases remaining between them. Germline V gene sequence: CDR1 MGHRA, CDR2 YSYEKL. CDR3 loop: CASSPVGGPGYGYTF. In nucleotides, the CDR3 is TGCGCCAGCAGCCCAGTCGGGGGGCCGGGCTATGGCTACACCTTC.

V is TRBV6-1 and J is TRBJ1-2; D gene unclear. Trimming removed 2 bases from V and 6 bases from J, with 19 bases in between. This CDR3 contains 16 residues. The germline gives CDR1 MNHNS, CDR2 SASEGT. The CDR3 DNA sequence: TGTGCCAGCAGTGAAAACCCCGGGCCAAAATCGGATGGCTACACCTTC. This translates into CASSENPGPKSDGYTF.

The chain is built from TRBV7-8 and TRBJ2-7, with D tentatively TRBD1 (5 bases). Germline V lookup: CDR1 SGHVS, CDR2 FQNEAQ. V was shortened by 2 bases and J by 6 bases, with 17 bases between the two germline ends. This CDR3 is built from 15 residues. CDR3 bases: TGTGCCAGCAGCTTAAGGTCGGCCCTCCAGGGCGAGCAGTACTTC. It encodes CASSLRSALQGEQYF. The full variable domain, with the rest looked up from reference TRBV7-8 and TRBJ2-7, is GAGVSQSPRYKVAKRGQDVALRCDPISGHVSLFWYQQALGQGPEFLTYFQNEAQLDKSGLPSDRFFAERPEGSVSTLKIQRTQQEDSAVYLCASSLRSALQGEQYFGPGTRLTVT.

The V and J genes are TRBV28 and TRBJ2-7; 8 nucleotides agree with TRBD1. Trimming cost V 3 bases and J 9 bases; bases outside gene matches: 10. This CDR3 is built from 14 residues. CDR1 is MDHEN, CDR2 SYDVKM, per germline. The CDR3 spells CASSFQGAGSGQYF. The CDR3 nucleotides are TGTGCCAGCAGTTTTCAGGGGGCGGGGAGCGGGCAGTACTTC.

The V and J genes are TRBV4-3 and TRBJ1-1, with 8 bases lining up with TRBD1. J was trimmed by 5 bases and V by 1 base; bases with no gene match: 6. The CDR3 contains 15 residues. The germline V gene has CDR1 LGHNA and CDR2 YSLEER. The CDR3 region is CASSQGTGLVTEAFF. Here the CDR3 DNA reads TGCGCCAGCAGCCAAGGGACAGGGTTAGTAACTGAAGCTTTCTTT.

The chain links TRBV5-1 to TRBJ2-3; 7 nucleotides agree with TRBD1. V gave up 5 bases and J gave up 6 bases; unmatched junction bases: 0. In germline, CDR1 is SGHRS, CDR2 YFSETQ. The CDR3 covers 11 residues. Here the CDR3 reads CASRQGDTQYF. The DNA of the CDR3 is TGCGCCAGCAGACAGGGGGATACGCAGTATTTT. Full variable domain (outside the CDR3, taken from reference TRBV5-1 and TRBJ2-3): KAGVTQTPRYLIKTRGQQVTLSCSPISGHRSVSWYQQTPGQGLQFLFEYFSETQRNKGNFPGRFSGRQFSNSRSEMNVSTLELGDSALYLCASRQGDTQYFGPGTRLTVL.

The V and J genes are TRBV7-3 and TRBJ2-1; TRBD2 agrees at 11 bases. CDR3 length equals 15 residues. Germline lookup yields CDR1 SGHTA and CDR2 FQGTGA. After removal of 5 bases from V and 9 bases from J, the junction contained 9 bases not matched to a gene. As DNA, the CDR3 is TGTGCCAGCAGCCCCCTAGCGGGAGGAGGTAGTGAGCAGTTCTTC. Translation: CASSPLAGGGSEQFF.

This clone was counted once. CDR3 protein: CAWSGEGANTEAFF. Written as DNA, the CDR3 is TGTGCCTGGAGTGGAGAAGGGGCAAACACTGAAGCTTTCTTT. The chain combines TRBV30 with TRBJ1-1; D may be TRBD1 (5 bases). The V end lost 1 base, the J end lost 2 bases, and 11 bases lay between the germline ends. This CDR3 is 14 amino acids long. The germline V gene encodes CDR1 GTSNPN and CDR2 SVGIG (reference sequence).

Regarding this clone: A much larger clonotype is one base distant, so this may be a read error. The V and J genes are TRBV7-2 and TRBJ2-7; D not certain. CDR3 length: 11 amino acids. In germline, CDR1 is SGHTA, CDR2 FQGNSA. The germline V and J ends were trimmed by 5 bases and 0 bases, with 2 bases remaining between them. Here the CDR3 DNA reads TGTGCCAGCAGCACCTCCTACGAGCAGTACTTC. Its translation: CASSTSYEQYF.

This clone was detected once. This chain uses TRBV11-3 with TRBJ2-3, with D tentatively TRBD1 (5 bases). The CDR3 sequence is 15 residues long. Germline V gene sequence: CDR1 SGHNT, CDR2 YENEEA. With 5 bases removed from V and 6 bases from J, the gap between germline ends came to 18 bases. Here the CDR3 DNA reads TGTGCCAGCAGCCCCCGACAACGGGCAGGGGATACGCAGTATTTT. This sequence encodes CASSPRQRAGDTQYF.

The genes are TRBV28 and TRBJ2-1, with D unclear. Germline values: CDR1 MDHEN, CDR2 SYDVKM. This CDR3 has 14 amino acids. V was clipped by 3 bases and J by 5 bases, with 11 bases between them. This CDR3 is CASSFQSSNNEQFF. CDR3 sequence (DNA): TGTGCCAGCAGTTTCCAGAGCTCTAACAATGAGCAGTTCTTC.